This TCR beta chain originates from a study of CD8+ T cells in alopecia areata. At the level of the study: Affected scalp percentage determined the severity score of treated patients. Study conclusions and caveats: Persistence of many expanded lesional clones was seen in scalp and blood during tofacitinib.

Extraction and reverse transcription of RNA yielded cDNA as the sequencing template. TCRdb's copy holds only in-frame clones and misses some; the assay was immunoSEQ multiplex PCR. There are some 180,000 clones in the sample; 53% occur only once, and roughly 10% lies in the top ten. Documented treatment: oral pan-JAK inhibitor, 5-10 mg twice daily. About this clone: Its antigen is undetermined.

The length of the CDR3 is 15 residues. Germline CDR1 is SGDLS and CDR2 is YYNGEE. V was trimmed by 1 base and J by 1 base, leaving 9 bases between them. The V call is TRBV9, the J call TRBJ2-1, with D tentatively TRBD1 (6 bases). Source: CD8+ T cells sorted from blood, taken at week 24, from a patient treated with tofacitinib. The origin of this receptor is a human donor with alopecia areata. The CDR3 nucleotides are TGTGCCAGCAGCGTAAAGGACAGTTCCTACAATGAGCAGTTCTTC. Protein: CASSVKDSSYNEQFF. Filled out from reference TRBV9 and TRBJ2-1, the complete variable domain reads DSGVTQTPKHLITATGQRVTLRCSPRSGDLSVYWYQQSLDQGLQFLIQYYNGEERAKGNILERFSAQQFPDLHSELNLSSLELGDSALYFCASSVKDSSYNEQFFGPGTRLTVL.